These 23 T cell receptor beta chains originate from one sample sequenced in a study of breast tumors, draining lymph nodes, adjacent tissues. The lymph nodes were axillary draining lymph nodes from breast cancer patients. One entry per CDR3 protein results from TCRdb running MiXCR on the multiplex PCR reads. The profile covers under 250,000 distinct CDR3 sequences, with about 34% appearing a single time and approximately 1.5% taken by the ten largest. What was sequenced was axillary lymph node tissue. The receptors originated from a female donor with breast cancer. Some clones in this sample may be carry-over from other donors' samples.

This clonotype came up many times. The chain links TRBV18 to TRBJ2-7, with unresolved D. Between the trimmed V and J ends, which lost 1 base and 2 bases, there was a span of 9 bases. The CDR3 extends over 14 amino acids. Germline CDR1 reads KGHSH; CDR2 reads LQKENI. CDR3 bases: TGTGCCAGCTCACCACGGGGATACGCCTACGAGCAGTACTTC. Translating it yields CASSPRGYAYEQYF.

This clonotype was seen repeatedly, ten times or more. This chain connects TRBV9 to TRBJ2-1; 10 bases are a match to TRBD2. Germline V gene lookup returns CDR1 SGDLS and CDR2 YYNGEE. Trimming cost V 4 bases and J 6 bases; bases outside gene matches: 7. The CDR3 runs 15 residues. Here the CDR3 reads CASSPRTSGLNEQFF. CDR3 DNA: TGTGCCAGCAGCCCGCGGACTAGCGGCCTCAATGAGCAGTTCTTC.

The table lists this clonotype with many counts. This rearrangement joins TRBV15 to TRBJ1-5; D is uncertain. Looked up from germline, CDR1 is LNHNV and CDR2 is YYDKDF (reference sequence). This CDR3 contains 14 residues. Between the trimmed V and J ends, which lost 0 bases and 2 bases, there was a span of 5 bases. CDR3 region: CATSRDGGNQPQHF. CDR3 nucleotide sequence: TGTGCCACCAGCAGAGATGGGGGCAATCAGCCCCAGCATTTT.

The table lists this clonotype with many counts. The chain is built from TRBV19 and TRBJ2-3; a weak D match, TRBD2 (5 bases). The V end lost 5 bases, the J end lost 0 bases, and 9 bases lay between the germline ends. The germline gives CDR1 LNHDA, CDR2 SQIVND (reference sequence). There are 14 residues in the CDR3. The CDR3 coding sequence is TGTGCCAGTAGTTCGACGGGAAGCACAGATACGCAGTATTTT. Translating it yields CASSSTGSTDTQYF.

This rearrangement joins TRBV9 to TRBJ1-4; unclear D gene. This CDR3 is 16 amino acids long. The germline CDR1 and CDR2 sequences are SGDLS and YYNGEE. Trimming pared 0 bases from V and 3 bases from J, leaving 12 bases between. The CDR3 loop is CASSVAGGRANEKLFF. CDR3 nucleotide sequence: TGTGCCAGCAGCGTAGCGGGAGGGCGGGCTAATGAAAAACTGTTTTTT.

This clonotype was found many times. V usage is TRBV3-2 and J usage is TRBJ2-7; the D call in the table, TRBD1, was not verified against the DNA. TRBV3-2 is a recognized pseudogene. This CDR3 has 15 amino acids. This chain's CDR3 is CASSQGTGETHEQYF. CDR3 DNA: TGTGCCAGCAGCCAAGGGACAGGGGAGACCCACGAGCAGTACTTC.

Many counts were recorded for this clonotype. The rearrangement uses TRBV5-1 and TRBJ2-3; 8 bases align to TRBD2. The V segment lost 2 bases and the J segment 3 bases; nucleotides outside the gene matches: 5. The V gene's germline CDR1 is SGHRS and CDR2 YFSETQ. The CDR3 loop spans 15 amino acids. The CDR3 DNA follows: TGCGCCAGCAGCTTAATCAGCGGGAGAACAGATACGCAGTATTTT. Residues: CASSLISGRTDTQYF.

The J gene is TRBJ1-2, the V gene TRBV9; the D is unclear. CDR1 SGDLS and CDR2 YYNGEE come from the germline V gene. The CDR3 runs to 13 residues. V lost 0 bases, J lost 6 bases, and 9 bases lay in between. The CDR3, as DNA: TGTGCCAGCAGCGTAGTGGGCGGCCATGGCTACACCTTC. Its protein product is CASSVVGGHGYTF.

This clonotype was counted at least ten times. V is TRBV7-3 and J is TRBJ2-1; 11 nucleotides agree with TRBD2. Germline values: CDR1 SGHTA, CDR2 FQGTGA. The CDR3 has 15 residues. With V trimmed by 5 bases and J by 3 bases, 3 bases remained unmatched. The CDR3 reads CASSPGLADYNEQFF. CDR3 sequence (DNA): TGTGCCAGCAGCCCGGGACTAGCGGACTACAATGAGCAGTTCTTC.

In its sample, this clonotype was seen many times. In DNA form, the CDR3 reads TGTGCCAGCAGCCGTCTCAGAGGGAGCGGGAGGTACCAAGAGACCCAGTACTTC. This encodes CASSRLRGSGRYQETQYF. The chain has TRBV3-1 and TRBJ2-5; 9 positions match TRBD2. The CDR3 spans 18 residues. From germline, CDR1 is LGHDT and CDR2 YNNKEL (reference sequence). V shed 4 bases and J 0 bases; nucleotides not matched to a gene: 12.

As regards this clonotype: The junction differs from germline at one of its ends, possibly a read error. The chain recombines TRBV29-1 with TRBJ2-7; 9 bases are shared with TRBD2. This CDR3 spans 16 amino acids. Germline V gene lookup returns CDR1 SQVTM and CDR2 ANQGSEA. The CDR3 here is CSVEDWTGGRANERYF. CDR3 nucleotide sequence: TGCAGCGTTGAAGATTGGACTGGCGGGAGGGCGAACGAGCGGTACTTC.

This clonotype was seen only a few times. This sequence joins TRBV30 and TRBJ1-1; D remains ambiguous. V gave up 3 bases and J gave up 1 base, with 12 bases separating them. CDR1 is GTSNPN and CDR2 is SVGIG in the germline V gene (reference sequence). The CDR3 extends over 14 amino acids. CDR3 nucleotide sequence: TGTGCCTGGAGGCCGGGCCCGCGGAACACTGAAGCTTTCTTT. Its translation is CAWRPGPRNTEAFF.

This clonotype was counted at least ten times. The genes are TRBV4-1 and TRBJ2-1, with 8 bases lining up with TRBD2. Germline V gene data show CDR1 as MGHRA and CDR2 as YSYEKL. V shed 0 bases and J 7 bases; nucleotides not matched to a gene: 11. This CDR3 is built from 17 residues. CDR3 nucleotides: TGCGCCAGCAGCCAAGAATGGTCAGCGGGAGAGGTAAATGAGCAGTTCTTC. Its protein is CASSQEWSAGEVNEQFF.

The rearrangement links TRBV6-5 to TRBJ1-5; TRBD1 matches at 7 bases. Germline CDR1 and CDR2: MNHEY and SVGAGI. This CDR3 comprises 15 residues. V dropped 2 bases and J dropped 6; count of bases not matched to a gene: 7. CDR3 nucleotides: TGTGCCAGCAGTTACACACAGGGGAGGGGTCAGCCCCAGCATTTT. It encodes CASSYTQGRGQPQHF.

There are many counts of this clonotype. This CDR3 reads CASSLGGGLNGYTF. The CDR3 coding sequence is TGCGCCAGCAGCTTGGGTGGGGGTTTAAACGGCTACACCTTC. The chain employs TRBV5-1 and TRBJ1-2; D perhaps matches TRBD1 (5 bases). V lost 0 bases, J lost 8 bases, and 14 bases lay in between. This CDR3 spans 14 amino acids. Germline V gene sequence: CDR1 SGHRS, CDR2 YFSETQ.

On this clonotype itself: One end of the junction does not line up with germline, which may come from a read error. The rearrangement links TRBV24-1 to TRBJ2-3; D ambiguous. This CDR3 has 13 amino acids. From germline, CDR1 is KGHDR and CDR2 SFDVKD. The CDR3, as DNA: TGCGCCACCTGTGATACGTCGGGCTATACGCAGTATTTT. Translation gives CATCDTSGYTQYF.

This chain joins TRBV7-3 and TRBJ2-5, with TRBD2 matching 7 bases. V gave up 0 bases and J gave up 5 bases; unmatched junction bases: 12. Germline CDR1 reads SGHTA; CDR2 reads FQGTGA. The CDR3 runs to 17 residues. CDR3 sequence: CASSLTSSGNTGETQYF. DNA for the CDR3: TGTGCCAGCAGCTTAACCTCCAGCGGGAACACCGGGGAGACCCAGTACTTC.

Only a few counts were recorded for this clonotype. A much more abundant neighbour one base away suggests this may be a read error. CDR3 sequence reads: CASSPQGAGVLSEQYF. Written as DNA, the CDR3 is TGTGCCAGCAGCCCTCAGGGGGCGGGAGTCCTATCCGAGCAGTACTTC. The chain is built from TRBV7-9 and TRBJ2-7; tentatively, D is TRBD1 (8 bases). Germline V gives CDR1 SEHNR, CDR2 FQNEAQ (reference sequence). The CDR3 runs 16 residues. The V end lost 5 bases, the J end lost 6 bases, and 23 bases lay between the germline ends.

This clonotype was picked up many times. This chain connects TRBV10-2 to TRBJ1-5; TRBD1 aligns across 9 bases. CDR1 and CDR2 (germline): WSHSY, SAAADI. The CDR3 totals 12 residues. The junction had 2 bases not matched to a gene; V was cut back by 6 bases and J by 8 bases. The CDR3 bases are TGCGCCAGCAGGACAGGGGGGGAGCCCCAGCATTTT. Translated, it gives CASRTGGEPQHF.

Concerning this clonotype itself: A much more abundant neighbour one base away suggests this may be a read error. The CDR3 reads CSASVGNYGSTF. The CDR3, as DNA: TGCAGTGCTAGTGTCGGTAACTATGGCTCCACCTTC. The V gene is TRBV20-1, the J gene TRBJ1-2; no clear D gene. Per germline, CDR1 DFQATT and CDR2 SNEGSKA (reference sequence). This CDR3 comprises 12 residues.

This clonotype occurred a few times. V is TRBV5-8 and J is TRBJ2-2; D possibly uses TRBD1 or TRBD2 (7 bases each). Germline V CDR1 and CDR2: SGHTS, YDEGEE. CDR3 length: 16 amino acids. V was trimmed by 0 bases and J by 6 bases, leaving 15 bases between them. The CDR3 coding sequence is TGTGCCAGCAGCTTGGTTAGGCAGGGGGGGGCCGGGGAGCTGTTTTTT. Protein product: CASSLVRQGGAGELFF.

In regard to this clonotype: A much larger clone lies one base from this, so it may be a read error. The CDR3 DNA is TGTGCCGGCAGTCGACAGGGATTTCCTTATGGCTACACCTTC. Its protein is CAGSRQGFPYGYTF. The rearrangement uses TRBV19 and TRBJ1-2, with 7 bases fitting TRBD1. The CDR3 has 14 residues. From germline, CDR1 is LNHDA and CDR2 SQIVND (reference sequence). The V segment lost 11 bases and the J segment 5 bases; nucleotides outside the gene matches: 14.

This clonotype was found many times. A read error may be the cause here, since a much bigger clone is one base away. V is TRBV6-4 and J is TRBJ2-1; 8 bases are a match to TRBD2. V lost 5 bases and J lost 9; bases outside the gene matches: 18. This CDR3 has 17 residues. Germline V lookup: CDR1 MRHNA, CDR2 SNTAGT. CDR3 nucleotides: TGTGCCAGCAGTCACAAAGAGATTAGCGGGACCAAGAGTGAGCAGTTCTTC. Its protein is CASSHKEISGTKSEQFF.